This T cell receptor beta chain was documented in a study of T-cell memory formation after mild COVID-19. TCRdb re-derived calls from the 5' RACE reads in MiXCR, one entry per CDR3 protein. Among around 150,000 distinct CDR3 sequences, roughly 10% were seen once, and the ten largest hold 3.8%. Germline V gives CDR1 SGHTA, CDR2 FQGNSA. V lost 5 bases, J lost 8 bases, and 8 bases stayed unmatched. The CDR3 length is 13 residues. Sequenced material: PBMCs or a T cell subset sorted from them (not recorded which). This clonotype originated in a man aged 18-30 years who had mild COVID-19 (a few samples of this study predate the infection). Cell type and time point are not known. The V and J genes are TRBV7-2 and TRBJ1-2; 7 positions agree with TRBD1. CDR3 sequence: CASSPLTGRGYTF. The CDR3 nucleotides are TGTGCCAGCAGCCCCCTGACAGGGAGAGGCTACACCTTC.